A selection of T cell receptor beta chains follows, all from one sample in a study of cytomegalovirus exposure and HLA in healthy donors. Libraries were prepared by immunoSEQ multiplex PCR; TCRdb keeps only in-frame clonotypes and omits some of them. Counted here are around 90,000 clones, roughly 80% occurring once; the ten biggest clones make up under 3%. The sample was PBMCs. The receptors originated from a man aged 30-40 years in good health and CMV-seronegative. Each CDR3 is given with its conserved first and last residue. The D gene is left open where the match is weak. Clone size is stated in some rows and not others, as once, few, many or a class when expanded.

J gene	clone size	D gene	V gene	CDR3 DNA	CDR3 protein
TRBJ1-1	.	.	TRBV28	TGTGCCAGCAGTTTCTCCCGAATTCAGGGCACTGAAGCTTTCTTT	CASSFSRIQGTEAFF
TRBJ1-1	.	.	TRBV4-1	TGCGCCAGCAGCGGCGGCAGAATGAGATCTGAAGCTTTCTTT	CASSGGRMRSEAFF
TRBJ2-1	.	.	TRBV5-4	TGTGCCAGCAGCACCGGGGGGCCTAACTACAATGAGCAGTTCTTC	CASSTGGPNYNEQFF
TRBJ2-7	once	.	TRBV12-5	TGTGCTAGTGGTTTGCGGCTAGCTGACGAGCAGTACTTC	CASGLRLADEQYF
TRBJ1-2	.	TRBD1	TRBV29-1	TGCAGCGCTCAACCCCGAGGGACAGGCGCTAACTATGGCTACACCTTC	CSAQPRGTGANYGYTF
TRBJ2-3	.	TRBD2	TRBV10-3	TGTGCCATCAGTGGACTAGCGGGTCGCAGCACAGATACGCAGTATTTT	CAISGLAGRSTDTQYF
TRBJ2-2	.	TRBD1	TRBV7-9	TGTGCCAGCAGCTTAGGACAGGGCGGAACCGGGGAGCTGTTTTTT	CASSLGQGGTGELFF
TRBJ1-2	.	.	TRBV21-1	TGTGCCAGCAGCGTCTCTTTCCAGGGTTCATGTGGCTACACCTTC	CASSVSFQGSCGYTF
TRBJ1-1	.	.	TRBV30	TGTGCCTTCTCAAACGGAGCCGAACTCATGAACACTGAAGCTTTCTTT	CAFSNGAELMNTEAFF
TRBJ2-7	.	.	TRBV5-1	TGCGCCAGCTACATCTACGAGCAGTACTTC	CASYIYEQYF
TRBJ1-2	once	.	TRBV6-1	TGTGCCAGCAGTGAAGAAGGCAGGTTTTATGGCTACACCTTC	CASSEEGRFYGYTF
TRBJ1-2	.	.	TRBV30	TGTGCCTGGAGTTATGCGGAAGAGGGCTACACCTTC	CAWSYAEEGYTF
TRBJ1-4	.	.	TRBV5-1	TGCGCCAGCAGTATCATAACGGGAGGCCGGAATGAAAAACTGTTTTTT	CASSIITGGRNEKLFF
TRBJ1-1	.	.	TRBV6-5	TGTGCCAGCAGTTACTCGACTCGGAACGCTGAAGCTTTCTTT	CASSYSTRNAEAFF
TRBJ1-6	.	.	TRBV7-9	TGTGCCAGCAGCTCGGGGGGCCCACCCCTCCACTTT	CASSSGGPPLHF
TRBJ2-7	.	TRBD1	TRBV5-4	TGTGCCAGCAGCACAGGGGGGATGAACGAGCAGTACTTC	CASSTGGMNEQYF
TRBJ2-1	.	TRBD2	TRBV4-1	TGCGCCAGCAGCCAAGATCTATCGGGGACTAGCTCCTACAATGAGCAGTTCTTC	CASSQDLSGTSSYNEQFF
TRBJ2-1	few	.	TRBV23-1	TGCGCCAGCAGGCTAAACAGGGACTACAATGAGCAGTTCTTC	CASRLNRDYNEQFF
TRBJ2-1	.	TRBD2	TRBV27	TGTGCCAGCAGTCACCCCTCGACTAGCGGGGGGTACAATGAGCAGTTCTTC	CASSHPSTSGGYNEQFF
TRBJ1-2	.	TRBD1	TRBV5-1	TGCGCCAGCAGCTTGGGACAGACAGGGGGCTACACCTTC	CASSLGQTGGYTF
TRBJ1-1	once	.	TRBV27	TGTGCCAGCAGTTCTTTGCCCACTTTACTTGAAGCTTTCTTT	CASSSLPTLLEAFF
TRBJ2-7	.	.	TRBV4-3	TGCGCCAGCAGCCAAGAACTGGGCAGATCCTACGAGCAGTACTTC	CASSQELGRSYEQYF
TRBJ1-2	.	.	TRBV5-1	TGCGCCAGCAGCTTCGACGGGGGGACTAACTATGGCTACACCTTC	CASSFDGGTNYGYTF
TRBJ2-3	.	.	TRBV7-3	TGTGCCAGCAGCGCCCTTGGAGGTACAGATACGCAGTATTTT	CASSALGGTDTQYF
TRBJ1-6	.	.	TRBV6-6	TGTGCCAGCAGGCCCGGGGGGGATGCCTATAATTCACCCCTCCACTTT	CASRPGGDAYNSPLHF
TRBJ1-1	.	.	TRBV27	TGTGCCAGCAGTTCCCACGGGAACACTGAAGCTTTCTTT	CASSSHGNTEAFF
TRBJ1-1	.	TRBD1	TRBV25-1	TGTGCCAGCAGTGAAGTTGGACAGGGTAGGGTTTTCTTT	CASSEVGQGRVFF
TRBJ1-5	.	.	TRBV19	TGTGCCAGCGATAACGGACTCTCCAATCAGCCCCAGCATTTT	CASDNGLSNQPQHF
TRBJ2-7	.	.	TRBV7-3	TGTGCCAGCAGCTCTCAAGGGGGAGAGGGGCAGTACTTC	CASSSQGGEGQYF
TRBJ2-7	few	.	TRBV6-1	TGTGCCAGCAGTGGTGACAGTCTCGACGAGCAGTACTTC	CASSGDSLDEQYF
TRBJ1-2	.	TRBD1	TRBV29-1	TGCAGCGTTGTAAGTTTGACAGGGGCAGGCTACACCTTC	CSVVSLTGAGYTF
TRBJ1-5	.	TRBD1	TRBV7-9	TGTGCCAGCAGCTTTGGGACAGGTCCTAATCAGCCCCAGCATTTT	CASSFGTGPNQPQHF
TRBJ2-5	.	.	TRBV7-7	TGTGCCAGCAGCTATCAGGGAGAGACCCAGTACTTC	CASSYQGETQYF
TRBJ2-2	.	TRBD2	TRBV5-1	TGCGCCAGTAAGACCGGGACTAGTAGGACCGGGGAGCTGTTTTTT	CASKTGTSRTGELFF
TRBJ2-7	.	TRBD2	TRBV4-3	TGCGCCAGCAGCCGTGGGAGGGCGGAGCAGTACTTC	CASSRGRAEQYF
TRBJ1-5	.	.	TRBV6-5	TGTGCCAGCAGTTACTCGGGAGGGGACAGCAATCAGCCCCAGCATTTT	CASSYSGGDSNQPQHF
TRBJ1-2	.	.	TRBV7-9	TGTGCCAGCAGCTGGGGGGGCAGGGCACATAACTATGGCTACACCTTC	CASSWGGRAHNYGYTF
TRBJ1-1	.	TRBD1	TRBV5-5	TGTGCCAGCAGCCCCGGGACAGGGCGCTATACTGAAGCTTTCTTT	CASSPGTGRYTEAFF
TRBJ2-5	.	.	TRBV7-3	TGTGCCAGCAGCTTAAATCCGAGCCCCCAAGAGACCCAGTACTTC	CASSLNPSPQETQYF
TRBJ2-5	.	.	TRBV7-6	TGTGCCAGCAGCCTGACAGGCACCCAAGAGACCCAGTACTTC	CASSLTGTQETQYF